The sequence of this T cell receptor beta chain was determined in a study of Ad26.COV2.S vaccination and SARS-CoV-2 variants (dated by TCRdb to 2020 to 2022). With respect to the entire study: Vaccine-arm donors came from COV1001, a multicentre, randomized, double-blind, placebo-controlled phase I-IIa trial of Ad26.COV2.S in healthy adults. Throughout the experiments and outcome assessment, investigators stayed blinded to trial group allocation. The specificity and breadth of SARS-CoV-2-reactive T cell receptors after Ad26.COV2.S vaccination were assessed by TCRbeta repertoire sequencing. Ad26.COV2.S was administered intramuscularly at 5 x 10^10 or 1 x 10^11 viral particles, either as a single shot or as two shots given 56 days apart. A total of around 32 samples were included in the TCR-sequenced set, comprising some 20 Ad26.COV2.S vaccine recipients, 5 placebo recipients and 8 SARS-CoV-2 convalescent individuals. Trial participants were randomized into five groups of five: low-dose or high-dose Ad26.COV2.S given once or twice, or placebo on both occasions. The paper's findings and limits, for the study overall: After vaccination, substantial breadth of spike-specific CD8+ and CD4+ T cell responses was reported. Vaccine and placebo recipients had comparable non-spike TCR breadth, which fits with the vaccine containing only spike. The study was not powered for comparison of responses between vaccine doses or regimens. According to the authors, total T cell responses may have been underestimated by the TCR breadth and depth analyses. Higher spike-specific TCR breadth was observed in Ad26.COV2.S recipients than in placebo recipients (P = 0.0014).

This clone turned up a few times. This receptor's antigen is unknown. No base qualities exist here, and no much larger clone lies one base off it. Explained via the paper, the treatment or condition label denotes: over 15 received Ad26.COV2.S at low or high dose, single or two shots; about 5 received placebo; per-sample allocation not given. For vaccine and placebo recipients, repertoires were sequenced using samples collected on day 63 after the first injection. Cohort 1b enrolled some 25 adults aged 18-55 years at a single site in Boston, USA, between 29 July and 7 August 2020. Ad26.COV2.S was a replication-incompetent adenovirus type 26 vector expressing a prefusion-stabilized SARS-CoV-2 spike protein from the original Wuhan strain. The immunoSEQ Assay was used to sequence TCRbeta CDR3 regions. After extraction, genomic DNA underwent amplification by bias-controlled multiplex PCR, followed by high-throughput sequencing. Per the source publication's procedure: Collapsing and filtering of sequences were performed to quantify the absolute abundance of each unique TCRbeta CDR3 region. T cell fraction was estimated by normalization of TCRbeta template counts to usable DNA, with usable DNA being measured through amplification of reference genes present in all nucleated cells. Repertoire TCRs were annotated as SARS-CoV-2-specific by exact matching of V gene, CDR3 amino acid sequence and J gene to a known reactive TCR set. MIRA supplied the reference SARS-CoV-2 TCR set, which was filtered for enrichment in COVID-19-positive ImmuneCODE repertoires so that public or cross-reactive TCRs were removed. Using the MIRA antigens, annotated TCRs were further analysed by specific ORF or by position within an ORF. Depth was the summed frequency of annotated unique rearrangements, while breadth was defined as annotated unique rearrangements over total unique productive rearrangements. Two-sided Wilcoxon rank-sum tests were applied when comparing TCR breadth between groups. TCRdb carries this immuneACCESS record with in-frame sequences only. Its versions omit some clonotypes, under half of them owing to an unresolved V gene in the studies checked, with the rest unexplained. That table is the source of V, J and clone size, and D and trimming were worked out from the DNA. Within this sample are just under 250,000 clones, with 70% to 90% of them counted one time only. The biggest ten clones account for about 10% of the sample.

The junction shows trimming of 1 base on V and 4 bases on J, plus 14 bases between the germline ends. In the germline V gene (reference sequence), CDR1 corresponds to SEHNR and CDR2 to FQNEAQ. The CDR3, cysteine through phenylalanine, is 15 amino acids long. The entry retains the CDR3 DNA only, 45 bases that are in frame from base 1. The source of this sequence is a person between 18 and 65 years old who received the Ad26.COV2.S COVID-19 vaccine or a placebo. The receptor chain draws on TRBV7-9 and TRBJ2-7; TRBD1 is a weak D gene call, 7 bases matching. The material sequenced was peripheral blood, taken in a trial of Ad26.COV2.S vaccine versus placebo. The CDR3: CASSLGAQGGYEQYF. The DNA sequence is TGTGCCAGCAGCTTAGGAGCGCAGGGGGGATACGAGCAGTACTTC. Outside the CDR3, residues come from the reference TRBV7-9 and TRBJ2-7 proteins, so the full variable domain is: DTGVSQNPRHKITKRGQNVTFRCDPISEHNRLYWYRQTLGQGPEFLTYFQNEAQLEKSRLLSDRFSAERPKGSFSTLEIQRTEQGDSAMYLCASSLGAQGGYEQYFGPGTRLTVT.